This T cell receptor (beta chain) was captured in a study of cytomegalovirus exposure and HLA in healthy donors. The study's findings and limits: There was a cluster of highly shared sequence variants that was likely a sequencing artifact. In a later analysis, TCR beta V- and J-gene trimming showed a link to a missense DCLRE1C variant.

Points on this clone: Its target is not known.

Both 60 Vbeta primers and 13 Jbeta primers went into the PCR. Clones were read by immunoSEQ multiplex PCR, and TCRdb kept only the in-frame ones, dropping some. The sample lists around 120,000 clones, less than 85% occurring once. The receptor comes from a man aged 25-45 years in good health and CMV-seronegative. The sample was PBMCs.

The CDR3 loop is CASRQGMRENIQYF. The DNA for the CDR3 is TGTGCCAGCAGACAGGGGATGAGGGAAAACATTCAGTACTTC. The rearrangement joins TRBV6-6 to TRBJ2-4; 7 nucleotides line up with TRBD1. Germline V CDR1 and CDR2: MNHNY, SVGAGI (reference sequence). With 6 bases clipped from V and 5 bases from J, the junction kept 7 bases outside the gene matches. The CDR3 is 14 amino acids.